A selection of T cell receptor beta chains follows, all from one sample in a study of blood T cells in healthy people across ages. One entry per CDR3 protein, called by TCRdb with MiXCR from the 5' RACE reads. The table lists some 730,000 distinct CDR3 sequences, 20% to 25% of them singletons. The sample was blood. The receptors originated from a man in his sixties or seventies in good health. CDR3s include the opening cysteine and the closing phenylalanine or tryptophan. The order of the fields is CDR3 length, D gene, V gene, clone size, J gene, CDR3 protein, CDR3 DNA. A D gene is named only where the DNA matches it firmly. For some rows the clone size is stated as once, few or many, or as a class when expanded; others skip it.

17,-,TRBV3-1,-,TRBJ2-3,CASSQEVLDLAGGTQYF,TGTGCCAGCAGCCAAGAGGTGCTAGATCTCGCCGGTGGTACGCAGTATTTT
12,-,TRBV20-1,-,TRBJ1-2,CSAHTSTHGYTF,TGCAGTGCTCATACTTCTACCCATGGCTACACCTTC
13,-,TRBV12-3/TRBV12-4,few,TRBJ2-3,CASSFSGPDTQYF,TGTGCCAGCAGTTTCTCGGGCCCAGATACGCAGTATTTT
13,-,TRBV7-6,many,TRBJ2-3,CASSLERPDTQYF,TGTGCCAGCAGCTTAGAGCGGCCAGATACGCAGTATTTT
16,TRBD1,TRBV28,-,TRBJ1-4,CASSQTPGQGNEKLFF,TGTGCCAGCAGTCAAACTCCGGGACAGGGTAATGAAAAACTGTTTTTT
14,-,TRBV7-6,few,TRBJ2-1,CASSLGASRNEQFF,TGTGCCAGCAGCTTAGGGGCTAGCCGGAATGAGCAGTTCTTC
11,-,TRBV10-3,-,TRBJ2-7,CAISQGYEQYF,TGTGCCATCAGCCAGGGCTACGAGCAGTACTTC
12,-,TRBV20-1,-,TRBJ1-4,CSARDSNEKLFF,TGCAGTGCTAGAGACAGTAATGAAAAACTGTTTTTT
16,-,TRBV13,once,TRBJ2-2,CASSLAGHLGTGELFF,TGTGCCAGCAGCTTGGCGGGACATCTCGGCACCGGGGAGCTGTTTTTT
16,TRBD1,TRBV4-1,few,TRBJ1-1,CASSQEEGAWNTEAFF,TGCGCCAGCTCCCAGGAAGAGGGGGCCTGGAACACTGAAGCTTTCTTT
14,-,TRBV29-1,few,TRBJ1-1,CSFREGSFGTEAFF,TGCAGCTTCCGGGAGGGAAGTTTTGGCACTGAAGCTTTCTTT
15,-,TRBV11-2,-,TRBJ1-2,CASSLVRRGNYGYTF,TGTGCCAGCAGCTTAGTTCGCAGGGGCAACTATGGCTACACCTTC
14,TRBD2,TRBV7-3,-,TRBJ2-7,CASSLLAGPYEQYF,TGTGCCAGCAGCCTTTTAGCGGGGCCCTACGAGCAGTACTTC
11,-,TRBV12-3/TRBV12-4,few,TRBJ1-1,CASLLASEAFF,TGTGCCAGCCTTCTTGCAAGTGAAGCTTTCTTT
15,-,TRBV5-1,many,TRBJ1-6,CASSLVGDYNSPLHF,TGCGCCAGCAGCTTGGTTGGGGACTATAATTCACCCCTCCACTTT
16,TRBD1,TRBV6-6,many,TRBJ1-5,CASSYSTGQVNQPQHF,TGTGCCAGCAGTTACTCCACGGGACAGGTCAATCAGCCCCAGCATTTT
13,-,TRBV2,few,TRBJ1-1,CASRTDRTTEAFF,TGTGCCAGCAGGACCGACAGGACCACTGAAGCTTTCTTT
17,TRBD2,TRBV29-1,-,TRBJ2-2,CSVPRLAGGSNTGELFF,TGCAGCGTCCCTAGACTAGCGGGAGGATCGAACACCGGGGAGCTGTTTTTT
15,-,TRBV6-5,-,TRBJ2-1,CASSPSVGGRDEQFF,TGTGCCAGCAGTCCTAGCGTCGGGGGGCGGGATGAGCAGTTCTTC
12,-,TRBV11-2,-,TRBJ1-1,CASSLSGRSAFF,TGTGCCAGCAGCCTTAGCGGGCGTAGTGCTTTCTTT
14,-,TRBV7-2,-,TRBJ1-4,CASSYSGLNEKLFF,TGTGCCAGCAGCTACTCGGGGCTAAATGAAAAACTGTTTTTT
17,TRBD1,TRBV9,-,TRBJ1-2,CASSVEKLGQGLYGYTF,TGTGCCAGCAGCGTGGAAAAGCTAGGACAGGGACTTTATGGCTACACCTTC
11,-,TRBV29-1,few,TRBJ2-5,CSVVRGETQYF,TGCAGCGTTGTGAGGGGGGAGACCCAGTACTTC
12,-,TRBV3-1,-,TRBJ2-2,CASSQGDRELFF,TGTGCCAGCAGCCAGGGGGACCGGGAGCTGTTTTTT
16,-,TRBV2,-,TRBJ1-6,CASHGPRSGYNSPLHF,TGTGCCAGTCACGGACCACGTTCGGGATATAATTCACCCCTCCACTTT
13,-,TRBV14,-,TRBJ2-3,CASSRNRETTQYF,TGTGCCAGCAGCCGAAACAGGGAGACTACGCAGTATTTT
13,-,TRBV10-3,-,TRBJ2-1,CAITRALNNEQFF,TGTGCCATCACGAGGGCTCTTAACAATGAGCAGTTCTTC
15,TRBD1,TRBV20-1,-,TRBJ1-2,CSAPGTGAGDYGYTF,TGCAGTGCCCCCGGGACAGGAGCTGGGGACTATGGCTACACCTTC
13,-,TRBV13,-,TRBJ2-7,CAGSFLSPHEQYF,TGTGCCGGCAGCTTTCTTAGCCCGCACGAGCAGTACTTC
12,TRBD1,TRBV6-2/TRBV6-3,-,TRBJ2-5,CATRDRKETQYF,TGTGCCACCAGGGACAGAAAAGAGACCCAGTACTTC
15,-,TRBV20-1,few,TRBJ2-5,CSARGSGTLQETQYF,TGCAGTGCTAGAGGGTCCGGGACTCTGCAAGAGACCCAGTACTTC
15,-,TRBV7-9,few,TRBJ1-3,CASSSDRDGGNTIYF,TGTGCCAGCAGCTCGGACCGGGACGGCGGAAACACCATATATTTT
16,-,TRBV2,few,TRBJ2-4,CASSERSAKAKNIQYF,TGTGCCAGCAGTGAGCGGTCGGCGAAAGCCAAAAACATTCAGTACTTC